This TCR beta chain was documented in a study of control samples from healthy donors and cancer patients. There are 13 residues in the CDR3. V was cut by 0 bases and J by 3 bases, with 7 bases left in between. Germline CDR1 and CDR2: SGDLS and YYNGEE. Sequencing was performed with immunoSEQ multiplex PCR; in TCRdb, only in-frame clones are kept and a portion is missing. The sample has tens of thousands of clones; over 90% are singletons. The V gene is TRBV9, the J gene TRBJ2-7; D call uncertain. Sequencing input: PBMCs. This TCR derives from a woman aged 50 to 60 with head and neck cancer. CDR3 nucleotide sequence: TGTGCCAGCAGCGTAGGGATAGACTACGAGCAGTACTTC. Its protein product is CASSVGIDYEQYF.